This T cell receptor (beta chain) was documented in a study of CD8+CD57+ T cells in acquired aplastic anemia. Study details: Sorted CD4+ and CD8+ cells yielded about 2.9 ug of DNA on average. CD4+ cell libraries from healthy donors averaged about 10 million reads.

The V end lost 5 bases, the J end lost 2 bases, and 12 bases lay between the germline ends. CDR1 is SGHTA and CDR2 is FQGNSA in the germline V gene. This CDR3 region has 14 residues. TCR beta VDJ combinations and CDR3 sequences were profiled from genomic DNA. TCRdb re-called the reads through MiXCR, storing one row per CDR3 protein. The sample holds about 170,000 distinct CDR3 sequences, around 45% seen once. The study, taken as a whole, reports: It was found that roughly 29 CD8+ CDR3 sequences were shared between patients and controls. Statistical testing detected no significant gap in CD8+ Simpson's diversity between patients and controls.

This clonotype was counted many times. No antigen is known for it. Sequenced sample: sorted CD4+, CD8+, or CD8+CD57+ T cells (not recorded which) from PBMCs. The clonotype was recovered from a human donor in good health. The chain links TRBV7-2 to TRBJ1-2; possibly TRBD1 for D (5 bases). CDR3 in amino acids: CASSGTGANYGYTF. In DNA form, the CDR3 reads TGTGCCAGCAGCGGGACTGGGGCGAACTATGGCTACACCTTC.